The entry that follows covers one T cell receptor (beta chain) sequence. The protocol was immunoSEQ multiplex PCR, while the TCRdb copy is restricted to in-frame clones and leaves out a portion. The data show approximately 31,000 clones, 75% to 90% seen once. This sample stems from a study of T cell changes during pregnancy in multiple sclerosis. The CDR3 runs to 13 residues. V shed 5 bases and J shed 5 bases, with 10 bases lying between them. The germline gives CDR1 SGHTA, CDR2 FQGNSA. This chain connects TRBV7-2 to TRBJ1-5; D is uncertain. Sequenced material: CD8+ T cells from peripheral blood mononuclear cells, taken in the second trimester of pregnancy. This TCR was sampled from a female donor with multiple sclerosis, enrolled in a pregnancy study. In nucleotides, the CDR3 is TGTGCCAGCAGCCGGAGACCCGATCAGCCCCAGCATTTT. Amino acids: CASSRRPDQPQHF.